The T cell receptor (beta chain) under discussion was sequenced for a study of blood T cell repertoires in COVID-19. For the study at large: The United States, Italy and Spain provided the acute and convalescent COVID-19 samples. Nucleic acid was either cDNA or gDNA, and it came from T cells, B-cell-depleted T cells, or PBMCs.

The germline V gene has CDR1 LNHDA and CDR2 SQIVND (reference sequence). This CDR3 contains 14 residues. The V end lost 4 bases, the J end lost 5 bases, and 12 bases lay between the germline ends. This clone appeared a few times. Study processing details: Reference gene primer amplification gave nucleated cell count estimates. Libraries were prepared by immunoSEQ multiplex PCR; TCRdb keeps only in-frame clonotypes and omits some of them. V, J and clone size are taken as reported in that table, and D and trimming were inferred from the DNA itself. The profile shows about 62,000 clones, more than 60% of them singletons.

The chain employs TRBV19 and TRBJ1-5, with a possible D match to TRBD1 (6 bases). This sequence was found in a man in his sixties with acute or convalescent COVID-19. Source material: peripheral blood. The CDR3 DNA reads TGTGCCAGTAGTACAGGGGCGGGAGATCAGCCCCAGCATTTT. It specifies CASSTGAGDQPQHF.